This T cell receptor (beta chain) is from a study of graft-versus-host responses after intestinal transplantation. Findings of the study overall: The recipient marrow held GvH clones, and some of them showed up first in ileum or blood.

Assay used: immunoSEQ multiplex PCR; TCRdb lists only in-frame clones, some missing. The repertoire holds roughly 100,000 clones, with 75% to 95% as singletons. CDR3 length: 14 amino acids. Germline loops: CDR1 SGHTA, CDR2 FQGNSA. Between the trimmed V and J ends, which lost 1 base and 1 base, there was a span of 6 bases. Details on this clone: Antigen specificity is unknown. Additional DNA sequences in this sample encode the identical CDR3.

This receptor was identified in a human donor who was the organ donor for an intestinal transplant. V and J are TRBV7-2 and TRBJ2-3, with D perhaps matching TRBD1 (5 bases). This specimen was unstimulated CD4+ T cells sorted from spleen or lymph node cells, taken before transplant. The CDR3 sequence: CASSLVGGTDTQYF. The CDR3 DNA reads TGTGCCAGCAGCTTAGTAGGGGGCACAGATACGCAGTATTTT.